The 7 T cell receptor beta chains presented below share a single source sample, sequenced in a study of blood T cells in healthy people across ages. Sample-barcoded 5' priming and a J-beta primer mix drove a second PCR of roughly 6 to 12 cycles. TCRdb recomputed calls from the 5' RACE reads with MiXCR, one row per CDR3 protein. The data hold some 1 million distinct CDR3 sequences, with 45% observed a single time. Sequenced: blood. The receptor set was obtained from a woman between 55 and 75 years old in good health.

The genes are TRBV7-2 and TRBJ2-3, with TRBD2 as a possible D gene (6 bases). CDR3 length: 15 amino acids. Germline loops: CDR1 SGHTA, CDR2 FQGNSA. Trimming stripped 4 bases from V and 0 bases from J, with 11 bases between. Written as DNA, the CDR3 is TGTGCCAGCAGCTCCCGACTAGGGAGCACAGATACGCAGTATTTT. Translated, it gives CASSSRLGSTDTQYF.

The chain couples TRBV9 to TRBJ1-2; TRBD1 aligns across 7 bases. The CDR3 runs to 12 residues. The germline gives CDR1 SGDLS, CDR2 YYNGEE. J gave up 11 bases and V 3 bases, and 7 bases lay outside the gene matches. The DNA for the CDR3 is TGTGCCAGCAGCGCCGGACAGGCCCGGTACACCTTC. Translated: CASSAGQARYTF.

This CDR3 reads CASSLLAVEETQYF. CDR3 in DNA: TGTGCCAGCAGCTTATTGGCGGTGGAGGAGACCCAGTACTTC. This chain links TRBV11-2 with TRBJ2-5; D not resolved. The V end was cut by 2 bases, the J end by 5 bases, with 12 bases between. CDR1 SGHAT and CDR2 FQNNGV come from the germline V gene. The CDR3 has 14 amino acids.

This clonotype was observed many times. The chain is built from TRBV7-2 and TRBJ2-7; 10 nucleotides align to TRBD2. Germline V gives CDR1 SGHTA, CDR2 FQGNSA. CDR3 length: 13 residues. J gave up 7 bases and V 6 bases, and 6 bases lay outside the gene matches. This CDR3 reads CASSGLAETEQYF. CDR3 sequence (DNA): TGTGCCAGCAGTGGACTAGCGGAAACTGAGCAGTACTTC.

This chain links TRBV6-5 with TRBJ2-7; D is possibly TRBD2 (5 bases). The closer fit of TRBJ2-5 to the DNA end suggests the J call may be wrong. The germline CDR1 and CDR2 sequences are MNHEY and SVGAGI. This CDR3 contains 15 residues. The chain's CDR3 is CASSYSGQREETQYF. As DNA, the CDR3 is TGTGCCAGCAGTTACTCCGGCCAAAGGGAGGAGACCCAGTACTTC.

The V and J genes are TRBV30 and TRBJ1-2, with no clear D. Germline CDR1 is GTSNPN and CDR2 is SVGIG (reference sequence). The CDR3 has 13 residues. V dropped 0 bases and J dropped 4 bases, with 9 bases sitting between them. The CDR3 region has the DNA TGTGCCTGGAGTGTCGGGAGAACCTATGGCTACACCTTC. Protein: CAWSVGRTYGYTF.

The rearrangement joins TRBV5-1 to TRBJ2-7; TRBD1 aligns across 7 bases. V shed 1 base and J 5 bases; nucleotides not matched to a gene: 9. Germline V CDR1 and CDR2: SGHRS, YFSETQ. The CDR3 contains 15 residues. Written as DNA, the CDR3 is TGCGCCAGCAGCTTGCTTGACAGGGTACAGGACGAGCAGTACTTC. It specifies CASSLLDRVQDEQYF.